These T cell receptor beta chains were read from a single sample in a study of blood T cell repertoires in COVID-19. TCRdb keeps only in-frame clones here, not all; method: immunoSEQ multiplex PCR. Of 300,000 to 450,000 clones listed, 85% are singletons. The sample consisted of peripheral blood. These receptors all stem from a woman in her late teens or twenties with acute or convalescent COVID-19. Each CDR3 is given with its conserved first and last residue. The order of the fields is V gene, D gene, clone size, J gene, CDR3 protein, CDR3 DNA. The D gene is left open where the match is weak. The listing skips clone size in some rows; elsewhere it reads once, few, many or a size class.

TRBV2,TRBD1,-,TRBJ2-7,CASSRGQDAIYEQYF,TGTGCCAGCAGCCGCGGACAGGACGCCATCTACGAGCAGTACTTC
TRBV18,TRBD2,few,TRBJ2-7,CASSPERELYF,TGTGCCAGCTCACCAGAGCGGGAGCTGTACTTC
TRBV5-1,-,few,TRBJ2-3,CASSLGRASTDTQYF,TGCGCCAGCAGCTTGGGCAGGGCGAGCACAGATACGCAGTATTTT
TRBV19,-,-,TRBJ1-1,CASTFTRVNTEAFF,TGTGCCAGTACGTTCACGAGGGTGAACACTGAAGCTTTCTTT
TRBV7-9,-,-,TRBJ2-7,CASSLAGDLEQYF,TGTGCCAGCAGCTTGGCCGGCGACTTGGAGCAGTACTTC
TRBV7-2,TRBD1,few,TRBJ1-3,CASSTRGFGGNTIYF,TGTGCCAGCAGCACCAGGGGGTTCGGTGGAAACACCATATATTTT
TRBV15,-,-,TRBJ1-2,CATSRKRGEGDYTF,TGTGCCACCAGCAGAAAAAGAGGGGAGGGAGACTACACCTTC
TRBV5-5,-,few,TRBJ1-2,CASSFVSNYGYTF,TGTGCCAGCAGCTTTGTCTCTAACTATGGCTACACCTTC
TRBV19,-,-,TRBJ2-2,CASSILDTGELFF,TGTGCCAGTAGTATTCTAGACACCGGGGAGCTGTTTTTT
TRBV9,-,-,TRBJ2-1,CASSGGERSYNEQFF,TGTGCCAGCAGCGGGGGGGAGCGCTCCTACAATGAGCAGTTCTTC
TRBV9,TRBD2,-,TRBJ2-7,CASSVSTSGDYEQYF,TGTGCCAGCAGCGTCAGTACTAGCGGTGACTACGAGCAGTACTTC
TRBV2,-,-,TRBJ1-6,CASKGRAGLHF,TGTGCCAGCAAAGGCCGAGCGGGCCTCCACTTT